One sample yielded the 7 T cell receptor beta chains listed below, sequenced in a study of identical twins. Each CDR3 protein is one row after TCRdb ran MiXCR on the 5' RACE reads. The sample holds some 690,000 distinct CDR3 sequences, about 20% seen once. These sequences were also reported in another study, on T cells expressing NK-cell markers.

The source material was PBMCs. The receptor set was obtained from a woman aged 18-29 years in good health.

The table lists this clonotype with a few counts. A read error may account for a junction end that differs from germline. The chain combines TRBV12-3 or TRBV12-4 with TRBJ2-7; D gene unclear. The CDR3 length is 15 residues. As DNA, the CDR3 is TGTGCCAGCAGTTTCGCTTATCTGACCGGGCGCCCTATGGACTTC. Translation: CASSFAYLTGRPMDF.

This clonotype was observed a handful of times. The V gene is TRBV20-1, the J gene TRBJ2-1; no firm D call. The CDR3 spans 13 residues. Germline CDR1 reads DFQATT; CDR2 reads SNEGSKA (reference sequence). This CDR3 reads CSTRHGSYNEQFF. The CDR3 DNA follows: TGCAGCACGCGCCATGGTTCCTACAATGAGCAGTTCTTC.

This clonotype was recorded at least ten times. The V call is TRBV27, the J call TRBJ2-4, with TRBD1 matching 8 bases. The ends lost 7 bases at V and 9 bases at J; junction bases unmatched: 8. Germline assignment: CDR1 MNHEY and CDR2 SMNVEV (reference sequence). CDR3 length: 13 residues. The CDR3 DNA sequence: TGTGCCAGCATCCGGACAGGGAAGGTCATTCAGTACTTC. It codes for CASIRTGKVIQYF.

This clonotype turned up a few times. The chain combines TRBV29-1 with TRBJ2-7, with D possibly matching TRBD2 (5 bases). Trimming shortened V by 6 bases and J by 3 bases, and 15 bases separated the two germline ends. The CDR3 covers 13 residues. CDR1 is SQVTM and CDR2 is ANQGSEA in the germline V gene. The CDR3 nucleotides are TGCAGCGTCAACGACGGAGGTGACTACGAGCAGTACTTC. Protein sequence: CSVNDGGDYEQYF.

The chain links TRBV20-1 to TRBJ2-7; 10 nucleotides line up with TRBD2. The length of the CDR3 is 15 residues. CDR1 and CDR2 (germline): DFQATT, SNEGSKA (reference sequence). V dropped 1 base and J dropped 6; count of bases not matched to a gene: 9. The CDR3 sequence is CSARVSGLAMGEQYF. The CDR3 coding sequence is TGCAGTGCTAGAGTTTCGGGACTAGCGATGGGCGAGCAGTACTTC.

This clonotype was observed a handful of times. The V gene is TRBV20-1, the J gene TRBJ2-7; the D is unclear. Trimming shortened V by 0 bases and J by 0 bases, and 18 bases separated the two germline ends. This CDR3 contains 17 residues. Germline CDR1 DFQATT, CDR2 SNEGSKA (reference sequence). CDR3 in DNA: TGCAGTGCTAGAGATCCCCAACTTAGGGTAACCTCCTACGAGCAGTACTTC. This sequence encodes CSARDPQLRVTSYEQYF.

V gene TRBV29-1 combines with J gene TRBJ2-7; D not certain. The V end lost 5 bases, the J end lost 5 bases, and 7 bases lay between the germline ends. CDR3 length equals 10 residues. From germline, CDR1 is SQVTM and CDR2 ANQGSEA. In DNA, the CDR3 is TGCAGCGTTTACAGCAACGAGCAGTACTTC. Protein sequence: CSVYSNEQYF.